This T cell receptor beta chain is drawn from a study of control samples from healthy donors and cancer patients. The CDR3 consists of 15 residues. From germline, CDR1 is LGHDT and CDR2 YNNKEL (reference sequence). V was pared by 5 bases and J by 2 bases, with 13 bases between. TCRdb keeps only in-frame clones here, not all; method: immunoSEQ multiplex PCR. The sample yields 350,000 to 450,000 clones, 75% to 95% seen once. Sequencing was performed on PBMCs. The chain employs TRBV3-1 (or the pseudogene TRBV3-2) and TRBJ1-3; D is perhaps TRBD1 (6 bases). This clonotype was sampled from a man in his forties with head and neck cancer. CDR3 protein: CASSKTGSAGNTIYF. DNA of the CDR3: TGTGCCAGCAGCAAAACAGGGTCCGCTGGAAACACCATATATTTT.